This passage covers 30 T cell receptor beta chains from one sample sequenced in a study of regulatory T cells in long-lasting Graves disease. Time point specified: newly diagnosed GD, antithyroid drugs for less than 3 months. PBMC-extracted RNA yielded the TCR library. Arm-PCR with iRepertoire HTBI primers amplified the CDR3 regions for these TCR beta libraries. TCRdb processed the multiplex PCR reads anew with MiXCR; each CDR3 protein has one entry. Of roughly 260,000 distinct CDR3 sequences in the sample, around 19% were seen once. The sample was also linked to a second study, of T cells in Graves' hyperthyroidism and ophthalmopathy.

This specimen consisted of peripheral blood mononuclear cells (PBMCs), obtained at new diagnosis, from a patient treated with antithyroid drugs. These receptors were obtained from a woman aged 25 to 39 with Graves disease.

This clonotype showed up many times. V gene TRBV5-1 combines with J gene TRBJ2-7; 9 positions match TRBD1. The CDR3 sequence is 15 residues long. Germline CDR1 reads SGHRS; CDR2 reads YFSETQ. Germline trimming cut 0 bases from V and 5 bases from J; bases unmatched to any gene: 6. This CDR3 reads CASSLAGQGLHEQYF. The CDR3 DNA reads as TGCGCCAGCAGCTTGGCGGGACAGGGTTTACACGAGCAGTACTTC.

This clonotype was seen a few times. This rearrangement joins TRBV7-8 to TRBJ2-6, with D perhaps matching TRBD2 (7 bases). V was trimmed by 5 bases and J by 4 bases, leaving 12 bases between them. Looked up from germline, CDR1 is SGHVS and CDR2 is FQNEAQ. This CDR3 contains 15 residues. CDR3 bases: TGTGCCAGCAGCGAACGGGGGGCAGGGGCCAACGTCCTGACTTTC. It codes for CASSERGAGANVLTF. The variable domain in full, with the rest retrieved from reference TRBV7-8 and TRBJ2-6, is GAGVSQSPRYKVAKRGQDVALRCDPISGHVSLFWYQQALGQGPEFLTYFQNEAQLDKSGLPSDRFFAERPEGSVSTLKIQRTQQEDSAVYLCASSERGAGANVLTFGAGSRLTVL.

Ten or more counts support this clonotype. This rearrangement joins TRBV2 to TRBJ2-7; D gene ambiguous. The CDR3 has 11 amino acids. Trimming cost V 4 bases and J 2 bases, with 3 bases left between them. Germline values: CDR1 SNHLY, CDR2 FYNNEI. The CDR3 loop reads CASSVAYEQYF. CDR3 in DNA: TGTGCCAGCAGTGTCGCCTACGAGCAGTACTTC.

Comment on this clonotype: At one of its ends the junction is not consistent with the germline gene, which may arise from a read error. The CDR3 spells CASSPYLGHGYAF. Written as DNA, the CDR3 is TGTGCCAGCAGCCCTTACCTGGGGCATGGCTACGCCTTC. This sequence joins TRBV9 and TRBJ1-2; possibly TRBD1 for D (5 bases). This CDR3 spans 13 amino acids. The germline CDR1 and CDR2 sequences are SGDLS and YYNGEE.

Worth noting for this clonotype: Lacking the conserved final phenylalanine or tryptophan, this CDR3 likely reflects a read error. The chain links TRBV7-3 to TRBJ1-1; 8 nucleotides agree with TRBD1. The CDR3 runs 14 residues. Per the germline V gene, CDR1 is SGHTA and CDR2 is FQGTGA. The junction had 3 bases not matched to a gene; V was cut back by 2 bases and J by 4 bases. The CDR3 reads CASSLAGGGTEAFL. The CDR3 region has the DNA TGTGCCAGCAGCTTAGCAGGGGGCGGCACTGAAGCTTTCCTT.

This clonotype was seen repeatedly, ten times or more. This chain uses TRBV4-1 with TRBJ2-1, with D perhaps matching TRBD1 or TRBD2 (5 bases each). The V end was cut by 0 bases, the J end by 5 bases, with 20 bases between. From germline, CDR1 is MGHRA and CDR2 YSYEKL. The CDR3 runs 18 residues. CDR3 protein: CASSQDRRARERNNEQFF. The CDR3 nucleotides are TGCGCCAGCAGCCAAGATCGGAGAGCCAGGGAGCGAAACAATGAGCAGTTCTTC.

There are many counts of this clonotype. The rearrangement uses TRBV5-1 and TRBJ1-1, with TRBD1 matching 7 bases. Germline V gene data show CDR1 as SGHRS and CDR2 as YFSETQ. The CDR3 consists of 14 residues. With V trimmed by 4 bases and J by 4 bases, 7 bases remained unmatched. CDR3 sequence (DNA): TGCGCCAGCAGCGGAAAACGACAGGGCACTGAAGCTTTCTTT. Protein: CASSGKRQGTEAFF.

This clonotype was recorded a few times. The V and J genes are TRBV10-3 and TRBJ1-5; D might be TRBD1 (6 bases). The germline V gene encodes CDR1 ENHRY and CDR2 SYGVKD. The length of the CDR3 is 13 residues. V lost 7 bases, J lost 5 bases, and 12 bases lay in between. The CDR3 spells CAINGGRDQPQHF. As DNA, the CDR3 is TGTGCCATCAATGGGGGCCGCGATCAGCCCCAGCATTTT.

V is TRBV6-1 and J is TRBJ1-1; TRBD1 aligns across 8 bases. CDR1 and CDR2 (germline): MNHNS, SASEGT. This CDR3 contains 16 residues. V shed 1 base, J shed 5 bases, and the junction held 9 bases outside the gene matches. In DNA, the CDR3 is TGTGCCAGCAGTGAAGTGGCAGGGGGCGGGGAGACTGAAGCTTTCTTT. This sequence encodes CASSEVAGGGETEAFF.

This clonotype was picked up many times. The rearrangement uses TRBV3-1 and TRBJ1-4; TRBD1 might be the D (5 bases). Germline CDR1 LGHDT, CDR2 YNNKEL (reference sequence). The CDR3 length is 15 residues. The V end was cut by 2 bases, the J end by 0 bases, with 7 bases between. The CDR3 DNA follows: TGTGCCAGCAGCCAATCCAGGGCAACTAATGAAAAACTGTTTTTT. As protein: CASSQSRATNEKLFF.

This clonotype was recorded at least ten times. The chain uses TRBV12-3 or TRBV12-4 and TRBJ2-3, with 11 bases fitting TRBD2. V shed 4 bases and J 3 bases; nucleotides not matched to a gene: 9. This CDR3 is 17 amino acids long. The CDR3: CASSSEKLAGATDTQYF. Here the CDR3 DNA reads TGTGCCAGCAGTTCGGAAAAACTAGCGGGGGCTACAGATACGCAGTATTTT.

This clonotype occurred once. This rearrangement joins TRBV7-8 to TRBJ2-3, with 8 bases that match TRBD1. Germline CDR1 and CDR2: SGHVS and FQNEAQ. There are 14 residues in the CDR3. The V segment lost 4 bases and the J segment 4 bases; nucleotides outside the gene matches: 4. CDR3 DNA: TGTGCCAGCAGCTCGGGACAGGTAGCAGATACGCAGTATTTT. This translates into CASSSGQVADTQYF.

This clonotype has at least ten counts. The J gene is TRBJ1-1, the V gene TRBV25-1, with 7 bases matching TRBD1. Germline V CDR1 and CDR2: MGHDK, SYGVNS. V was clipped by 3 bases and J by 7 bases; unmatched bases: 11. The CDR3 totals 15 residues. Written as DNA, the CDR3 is TGTGCCAGCAGTGATCCTCTCCAGACAGGGCTTGAAGCTTTCTTT. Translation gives CASSDPLQTGLEAFF.

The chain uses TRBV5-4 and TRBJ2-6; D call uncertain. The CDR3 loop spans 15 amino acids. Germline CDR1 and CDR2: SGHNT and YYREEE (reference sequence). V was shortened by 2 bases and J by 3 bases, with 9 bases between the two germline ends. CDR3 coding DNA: TGTGCCAGCAGCTTCTTGGGTGGTGGGGCCAACGTCCTGACTTTC. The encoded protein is CASSFLGGGANVLTF.

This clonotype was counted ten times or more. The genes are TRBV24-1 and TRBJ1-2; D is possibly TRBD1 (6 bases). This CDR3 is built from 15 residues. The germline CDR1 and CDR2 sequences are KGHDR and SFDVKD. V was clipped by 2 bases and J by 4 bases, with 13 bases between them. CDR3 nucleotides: TGTGCCACCAGTGATTCAAAGGGGGGGAGCTATGGCTACACCTTC. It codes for CATSDSKGGSYGYTF.

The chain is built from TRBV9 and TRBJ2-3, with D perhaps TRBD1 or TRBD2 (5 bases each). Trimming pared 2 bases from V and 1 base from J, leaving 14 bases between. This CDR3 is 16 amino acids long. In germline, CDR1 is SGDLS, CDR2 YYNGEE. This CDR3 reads CASSVGDGIGTDTQYF. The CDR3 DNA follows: TGTGCCAGCAGCGTGGGGGACGGGATAGGCACAGATACGCAGTATTTT.

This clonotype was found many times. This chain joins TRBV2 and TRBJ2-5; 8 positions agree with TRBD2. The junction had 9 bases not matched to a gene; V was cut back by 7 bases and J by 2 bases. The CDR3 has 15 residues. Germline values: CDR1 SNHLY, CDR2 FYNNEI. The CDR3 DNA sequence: TGTGCCAGCAAAGCATTAGCGGGGTATCAAGAGACCCAGTACTTC. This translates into CASKALAGYQETQYF.

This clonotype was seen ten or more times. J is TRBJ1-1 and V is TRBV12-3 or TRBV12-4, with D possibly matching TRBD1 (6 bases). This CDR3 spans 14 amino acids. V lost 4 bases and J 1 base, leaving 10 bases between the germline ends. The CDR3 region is CASSYRQENTEAFF. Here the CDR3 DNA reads TGTGCCAGCAGTTACCGACAGGAGAACACTGAAGCTTTCTTT.

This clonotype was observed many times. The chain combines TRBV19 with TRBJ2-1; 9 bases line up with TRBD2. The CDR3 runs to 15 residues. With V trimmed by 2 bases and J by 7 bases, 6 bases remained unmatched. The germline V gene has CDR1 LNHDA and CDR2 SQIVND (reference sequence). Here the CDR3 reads CASSITSGGRNEQFF. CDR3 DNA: TGTGCCAGTAGTATAACGAGCGGGGGGAGAAATGAGCAGTTCTTC.

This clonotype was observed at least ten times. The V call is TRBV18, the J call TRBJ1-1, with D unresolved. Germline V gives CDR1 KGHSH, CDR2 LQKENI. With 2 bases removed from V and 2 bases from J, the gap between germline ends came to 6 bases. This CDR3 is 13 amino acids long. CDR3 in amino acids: CASSPVSNTEAFF. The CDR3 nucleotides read TGTGCCAGCTCACCAGTCAGCAACACTGAAGCTTTCTTT.

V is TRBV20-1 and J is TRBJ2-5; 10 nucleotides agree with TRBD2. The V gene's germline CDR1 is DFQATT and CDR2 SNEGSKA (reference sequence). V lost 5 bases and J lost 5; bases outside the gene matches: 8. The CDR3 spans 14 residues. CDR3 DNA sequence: TGCAGTGCTTTAAGACCGGGACTAGCGGAGACCCAGTACTTC. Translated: CSALRPGLAETQYF.

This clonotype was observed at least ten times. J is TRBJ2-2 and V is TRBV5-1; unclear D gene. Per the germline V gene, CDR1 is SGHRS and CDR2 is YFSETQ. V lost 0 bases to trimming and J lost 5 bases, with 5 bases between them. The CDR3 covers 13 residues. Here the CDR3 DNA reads TGCGCCAGCAGCTTGGAGGATACCGGGGAGCTGTTTTTT. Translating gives CASSLEDTGELFF.

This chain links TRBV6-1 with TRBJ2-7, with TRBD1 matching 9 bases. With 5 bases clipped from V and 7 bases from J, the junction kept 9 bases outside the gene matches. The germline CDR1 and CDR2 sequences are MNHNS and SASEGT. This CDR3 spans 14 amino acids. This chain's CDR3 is CASSTGDRGREQYF. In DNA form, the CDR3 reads TGTGCCAGCAGTACCGGCGACAGGGGGAGGGAGCAGTACTTC.

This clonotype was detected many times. The CDR3 spells CASSLGVSPHTQYF. DNA of the CDR3: TGTGCCAGCAGTCTTGGGGTGTCTCCCCATACGCAGTATTTT. The V and J genes are TRBV2 and TRBJ2-3; no clear D. Trimming removed 5 bases from V and 7 bases from J, with 16 bases in between. The CDR3 runs to 14 residues. Germline CDR1 and CDR2: SNHLY and FYNNEI.

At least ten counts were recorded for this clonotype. CDR3 loop: CASSYSGGTNEKLFF. CDR3 bases: TGTGCCAGCAGTTACTCAGGGGGTACTAATGAAAAACTGTTTTTT. The chain joins TRBV6-2 or TRBV6-3 to TRBJ1-4, with D perhaps TRBD1 (6 bases). Germline-derived CDR1 and CDR2 are MNHEY and SVGEGT. V was cut by 0 bases and J by 2 bases, with 7 bases left in between. The CDR3 runs 15 residues.

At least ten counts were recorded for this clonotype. CDR3 DNA sequence: TGCAGCGTAGGGACAGGGGGTTACTATGGCTACACCTTC. Translated: CSVGTGGYYGYTF. The chain is built from TRBV29-1 and TRBJ1-2, with TRBD1 matching over 11 bases. V lost 6 bases and J lost 3; bases outside the gene matches: 3. CDR1 is SQVTM, CDR2 ANQGSEA, per germline. The CDR3 runs 13 residues.

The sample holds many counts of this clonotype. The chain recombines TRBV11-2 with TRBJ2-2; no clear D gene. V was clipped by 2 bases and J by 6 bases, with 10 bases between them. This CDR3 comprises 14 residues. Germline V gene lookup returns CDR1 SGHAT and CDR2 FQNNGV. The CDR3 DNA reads TGTGCCAGCAGCTTATCCCCCGTTCCCGGGGAGCTGTTTTTT. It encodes CASSLSPVPGELFF.

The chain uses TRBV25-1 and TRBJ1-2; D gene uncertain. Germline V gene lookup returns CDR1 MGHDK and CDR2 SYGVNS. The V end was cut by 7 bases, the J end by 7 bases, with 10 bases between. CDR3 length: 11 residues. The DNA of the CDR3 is TGTGCCAGCAAAACATACGGTGGCTACACCTTC. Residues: CASKTYGGYTF.

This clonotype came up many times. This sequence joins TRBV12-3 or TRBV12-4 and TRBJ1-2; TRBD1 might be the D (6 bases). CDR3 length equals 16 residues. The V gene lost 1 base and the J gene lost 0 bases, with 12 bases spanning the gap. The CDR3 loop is CASSLVGTPANYGYTF. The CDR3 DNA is TGTGCCAGCAGTTTAGTCGGGACACCGGCTAACTATGGCTACACCTTC.

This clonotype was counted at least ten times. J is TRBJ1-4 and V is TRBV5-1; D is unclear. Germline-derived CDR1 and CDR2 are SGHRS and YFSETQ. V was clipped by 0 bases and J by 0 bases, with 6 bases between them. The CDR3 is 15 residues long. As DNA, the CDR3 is TGCGCCAGCAGCTTGGGCAGAGCAACTAATGAAAAACTGTTTTTT. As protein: CASSLGRATNEKLFF. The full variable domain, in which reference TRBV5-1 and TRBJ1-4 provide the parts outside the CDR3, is KAGVTQTPRYLIKTRGQQVTLSCSPISGHRSVSWYQQTPGQGLQFLFEYFSETQRNKGNFPGRFSGRQFSNSRSEMNVSTLELGDSALYLCASSLGRATNEKLFFGSGTQLSVL.